This T cell receptor (beta chain) was recorded in a study of blood T cell repertoires in COVID-19 (dated by TCRdb to 2018 to 2020). Regarding the study in general: The collaborator samples originated in the United States, Italy and Spain and spanned the acute and convalescent phases of COVID-19. The material from the prospective study consisted of cDNA or gDNA derived from T cells, B-cell-depleted T cells, or PBMCs. Subjects who had been exposed to COVID-19, were actively infected with it, or had recovered from it provided the deeply sampled blood TCRbeta repertoires that made up the dataset. A freely available public database, intended as a resource for researchers studying the immune response to SARS-CoV-2, is where the repertoires were released. The samples were drawn from two sources: the first 160 participants of the ongoing ImmuneRACE study, and 1,254 subjects contributed by 6 global collaborators. Sample metadata almost always included a de-identified subject ID, COVID-19 status, age in years and sex. Where available, HLA class I and class II types were obtained from metadata supplied by the sample provider rather than from assay-based typing.

TCRbeta CDR3 regions were amplified from genomic DNA using the immunoSEQ Assay, a bias-controlled multiplex PCR. For the original study's pipeline: Within the assay, amplification of reference gene primers was used to estimate how many nucleated cells each sample contained. To quantify the absolute abundance of each unique TCRbeta CDR3 rearrangement, sequence reads were collapsed and filtered. Productive Simpson clonality was computed per sample as the square root of Simpson's diversity index over productive rearrangements. The clones in this table, taken by TCRdb from immuneACCESS, are in-frame only. Not every clone is retained; where verified, under half of the shortfall comes from an unresolved V gene, and the cause of the rest is unknown. V, J and clone size reflect that table, while D and trimming were determined from the DNA. In all, the sample holds over 150,000 clones, and more than 75% of those were seen once. Clones ranked in the top ten supply 2.7% of the sample.

The CDR3 runs 13 amino acids, cysteine and phenylalanine included. Of the read, only the CDR3 DNA is kept; its 39 bases are in frame from base 1. The germline V gene yields MGHRA for CDR1 and YSYEKL for CDR2. At the junction V is shortened by 4 bases and J by 4 bases, with 8 bases in between. On the study overall, not on this receptor specifically: The quantity of clinical and demographic metadata differed by source and by participant and was supplied without curation.

The collaborating institutions used their own protocols to collect whole blood in K2EDTA tubes. For TCRbeta analysis, collaborator samples were shipped as frozen whole blood, as isolated PBMCs, or as DNA extracted from either sample type. This clone has only a few counts. No cognate antigen has been identified for it. The input lacks base qualities; no much larger clone sits a single base away. Other DNA sequences in the sample encode the same CDR3. The sequence derives from a man in his forties with active or convalescent COVID-19. Material: peripheral blood. This chain joins TRBV4-1 to TRBJ1-5; the D gene remains uncertain. The CDR3 here reads CASSPEANQPQHF. The bases are TGCGCCAGCAGCCCGGAGGCTAATCAGCCCCAGCATTTT.